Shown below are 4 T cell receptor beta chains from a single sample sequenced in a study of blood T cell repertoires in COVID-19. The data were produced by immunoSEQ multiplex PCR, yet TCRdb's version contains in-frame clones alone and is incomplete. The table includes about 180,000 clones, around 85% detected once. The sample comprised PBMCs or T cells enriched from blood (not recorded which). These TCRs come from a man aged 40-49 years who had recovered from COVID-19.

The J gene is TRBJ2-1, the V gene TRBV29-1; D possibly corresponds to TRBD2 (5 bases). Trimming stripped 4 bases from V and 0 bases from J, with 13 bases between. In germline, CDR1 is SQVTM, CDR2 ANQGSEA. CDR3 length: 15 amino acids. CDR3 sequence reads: CSVGLWESSYNEQFF. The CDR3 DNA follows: TGCAGCGTTGGGTTGTGGGAGAGCTCCTACAATGAGCAGTTCTTC.

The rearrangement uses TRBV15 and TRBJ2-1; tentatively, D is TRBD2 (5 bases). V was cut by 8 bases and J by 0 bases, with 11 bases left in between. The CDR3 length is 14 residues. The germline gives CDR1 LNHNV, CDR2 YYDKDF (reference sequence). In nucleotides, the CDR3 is TGTGCCACCGAGGGCGGGTACTCCTACAATGAGCAGTTCTTC. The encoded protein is CATEGGYSYNEQFF.

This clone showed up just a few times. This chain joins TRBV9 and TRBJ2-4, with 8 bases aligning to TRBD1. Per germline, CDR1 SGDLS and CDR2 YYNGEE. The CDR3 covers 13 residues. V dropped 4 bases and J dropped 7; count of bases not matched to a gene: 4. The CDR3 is CASSPTGGNIQYF. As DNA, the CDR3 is TGTGCCAGCAGCCCCACAGGGGGGAACATTCAGTACTTC.

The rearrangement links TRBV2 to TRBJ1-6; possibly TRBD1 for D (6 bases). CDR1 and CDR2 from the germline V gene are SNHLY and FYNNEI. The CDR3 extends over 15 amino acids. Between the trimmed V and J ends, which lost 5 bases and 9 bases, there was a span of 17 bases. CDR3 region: CASSPGTFDGSPLHF. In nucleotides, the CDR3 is TGTGCCAGCAGTCCCGGGACATTCGATGGTTCACCCCTCCACTTT.